This TCR beta chain was sequenced during a study of graft-versus-host responses after intestinal transplantation. The study's findings and limits: GvH clones detected in recipient marrow included some appearing first in ileum or blood.

Germline CDR1 MNHNS, CDR2 SASEGT. The germline V and J ends were trimmed by 1 base and 6 bases, with 12 bases remaining between them. The CDR3 loop spans 15 amino acids. About this clone itself: Its antigen is not identified.

Data came from immunoSEQ multiplex PCR; TCRdb stores just in-frame clones and leaves some out. The sample includes about 41,000 clones, approximately 95% of them seen just once. This specimen was unstimulated CD8+ T cells sorted from spleen or lymph node cells, taken before transplant. The clonotype originates from a human donor who was the organ donor for an intestinal transplant. The V gene is TRBV6-1, the J gene TRBJ1-4; perhaps TRBD1 as D (5 bases). CDR3 sequence reads: CASSEGGGTHEKLFF. The CDR3 DNA follows: TGTGCCAGCAGTGAAGGTGGTGGGACCCATGAAAAACTGTTTTTT.